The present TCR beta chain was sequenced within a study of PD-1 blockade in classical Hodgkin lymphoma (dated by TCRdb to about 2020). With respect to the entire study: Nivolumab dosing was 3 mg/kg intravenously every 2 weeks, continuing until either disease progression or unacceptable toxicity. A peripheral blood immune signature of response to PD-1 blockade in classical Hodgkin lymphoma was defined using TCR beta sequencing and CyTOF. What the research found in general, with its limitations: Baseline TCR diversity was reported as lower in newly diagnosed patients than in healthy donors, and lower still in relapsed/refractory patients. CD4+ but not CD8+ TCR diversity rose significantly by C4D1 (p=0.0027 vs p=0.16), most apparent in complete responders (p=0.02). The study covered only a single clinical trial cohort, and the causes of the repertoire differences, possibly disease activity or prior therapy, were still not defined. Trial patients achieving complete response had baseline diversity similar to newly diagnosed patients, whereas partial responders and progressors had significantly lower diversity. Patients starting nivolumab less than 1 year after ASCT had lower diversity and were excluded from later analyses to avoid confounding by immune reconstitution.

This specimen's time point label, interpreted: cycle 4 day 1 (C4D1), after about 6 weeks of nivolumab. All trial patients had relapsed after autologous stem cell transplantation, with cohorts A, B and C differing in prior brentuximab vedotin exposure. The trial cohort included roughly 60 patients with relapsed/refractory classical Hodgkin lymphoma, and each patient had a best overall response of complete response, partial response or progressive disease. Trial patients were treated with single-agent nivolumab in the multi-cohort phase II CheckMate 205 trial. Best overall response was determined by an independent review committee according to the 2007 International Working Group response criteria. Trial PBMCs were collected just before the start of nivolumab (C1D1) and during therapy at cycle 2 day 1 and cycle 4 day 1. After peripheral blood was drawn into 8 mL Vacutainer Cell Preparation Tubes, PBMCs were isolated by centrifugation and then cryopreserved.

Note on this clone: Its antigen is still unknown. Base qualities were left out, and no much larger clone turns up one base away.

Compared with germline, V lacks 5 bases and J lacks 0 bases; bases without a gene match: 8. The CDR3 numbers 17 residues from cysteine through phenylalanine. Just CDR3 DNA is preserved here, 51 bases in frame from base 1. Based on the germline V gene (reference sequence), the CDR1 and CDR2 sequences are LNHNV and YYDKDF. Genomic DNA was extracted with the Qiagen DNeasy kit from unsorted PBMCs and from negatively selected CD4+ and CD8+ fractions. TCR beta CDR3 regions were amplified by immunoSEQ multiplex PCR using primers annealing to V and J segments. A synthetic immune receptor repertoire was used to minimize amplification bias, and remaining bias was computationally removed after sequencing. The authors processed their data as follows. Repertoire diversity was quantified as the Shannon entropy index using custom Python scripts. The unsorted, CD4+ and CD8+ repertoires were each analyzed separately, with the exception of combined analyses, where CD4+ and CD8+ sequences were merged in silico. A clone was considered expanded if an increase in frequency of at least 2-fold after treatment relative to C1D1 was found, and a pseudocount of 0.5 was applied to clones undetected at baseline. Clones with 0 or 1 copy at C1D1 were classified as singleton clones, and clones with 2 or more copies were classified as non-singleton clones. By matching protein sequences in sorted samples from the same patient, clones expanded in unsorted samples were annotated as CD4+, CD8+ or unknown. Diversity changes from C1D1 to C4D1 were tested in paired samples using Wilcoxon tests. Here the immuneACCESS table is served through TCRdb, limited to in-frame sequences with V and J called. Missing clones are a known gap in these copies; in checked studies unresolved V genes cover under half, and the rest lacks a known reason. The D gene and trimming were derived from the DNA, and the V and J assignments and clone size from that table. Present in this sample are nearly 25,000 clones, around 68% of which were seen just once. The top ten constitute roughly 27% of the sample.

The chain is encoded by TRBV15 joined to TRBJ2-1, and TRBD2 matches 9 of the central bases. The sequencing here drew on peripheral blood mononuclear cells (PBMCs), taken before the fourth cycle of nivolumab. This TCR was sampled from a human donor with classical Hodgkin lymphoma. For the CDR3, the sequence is CATSRDVAGASYNEQFF. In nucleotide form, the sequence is TGTGCCACCAGCCGTGACGTAGCGGGGGCCTCCTACAATGAGCAGTTCTTC.